This T cell receptor beta chain was found in a study of spatial heterogeneity in lung cancer. MiXCR, applied by TCRdb to the 5' RACE reads, yields one record per CDR3 protein. The sample holds about 48,000 distinct CDR3 sequences; 5.3% are singletons and the top ten take 11%. Germline-derived CDR1 and CDR2 are SGDLS and YYNGEE. Trimming cost V 3 bases and J 3 bases; bases outside gene matches: 1. This CDR3 contains 14 residues. This clonotype has a count of ten or more. Time point in this sample: sample taken at primary tumor resection. The sequencing here drew on PBMCs, taken at surgery. This chain uses TRBV9 with TRBJ2-5; TRBD1 matches at 11 bases. This TCR was sampled from a male donor with early-stage non-small cell lung cancer. The CDR3 loop is CASSGTGGKETQYF. The DNA for the CDR3 is TGTGCCAGCAGCGGGACAGGGGGCAAAGAGACCCAGTACTTC.